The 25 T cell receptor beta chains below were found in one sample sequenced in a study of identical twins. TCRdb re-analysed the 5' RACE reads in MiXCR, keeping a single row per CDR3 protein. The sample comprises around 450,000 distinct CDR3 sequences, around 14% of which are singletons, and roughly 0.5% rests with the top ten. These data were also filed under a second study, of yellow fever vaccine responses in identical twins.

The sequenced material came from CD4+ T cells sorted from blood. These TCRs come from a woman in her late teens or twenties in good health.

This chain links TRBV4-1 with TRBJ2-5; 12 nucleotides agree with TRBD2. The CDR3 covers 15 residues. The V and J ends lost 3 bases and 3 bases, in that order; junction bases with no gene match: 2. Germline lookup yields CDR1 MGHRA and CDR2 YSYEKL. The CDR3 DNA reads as TGCGCCAGCAGCCATCGGACTAGCGGGGAAGAGACCCAGTACTTC. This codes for CASSHRTSGEETQYF.

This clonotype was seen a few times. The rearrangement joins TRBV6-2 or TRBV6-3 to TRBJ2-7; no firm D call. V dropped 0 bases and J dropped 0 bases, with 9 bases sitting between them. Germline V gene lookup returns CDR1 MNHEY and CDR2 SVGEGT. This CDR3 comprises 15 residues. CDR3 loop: CASSYSGLSSYEQYF. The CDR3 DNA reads TGTGCCAGCAGTTACTCGGGCCTCTCCTCCTACGAGCAGTACTTC.

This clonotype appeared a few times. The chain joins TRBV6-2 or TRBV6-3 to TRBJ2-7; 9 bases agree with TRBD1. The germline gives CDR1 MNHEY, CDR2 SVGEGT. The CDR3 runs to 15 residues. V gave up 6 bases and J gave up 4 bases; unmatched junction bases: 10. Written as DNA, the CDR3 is TGTGCCAGCAGACAGGGGGCTAGTTCTCCGTACGAGCAGTACTTC. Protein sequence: CASRQGASSPYEQYF.

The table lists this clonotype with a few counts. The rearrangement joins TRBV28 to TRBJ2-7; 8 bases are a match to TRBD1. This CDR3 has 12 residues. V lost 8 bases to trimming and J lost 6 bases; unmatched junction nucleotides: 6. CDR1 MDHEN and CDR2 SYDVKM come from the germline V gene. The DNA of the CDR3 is TGTGCCAGCCGTTCAACAGGGGGCGAGCAGTACTTC. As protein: CASRSTGGEQYF.

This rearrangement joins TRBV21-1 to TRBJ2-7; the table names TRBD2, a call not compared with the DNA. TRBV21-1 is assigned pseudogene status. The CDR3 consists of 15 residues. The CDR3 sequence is CASSSCGGLTYEQYF. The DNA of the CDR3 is TGTGCCAGCAGCTCATGCGGAGGGCTTACCTACGAGCAGTACTTC.

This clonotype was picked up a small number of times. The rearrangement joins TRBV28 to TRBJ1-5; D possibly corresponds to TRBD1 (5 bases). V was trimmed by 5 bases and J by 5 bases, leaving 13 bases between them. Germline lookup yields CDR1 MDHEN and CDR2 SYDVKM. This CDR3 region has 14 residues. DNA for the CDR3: TGTGCCAGCAGTCAACAGGCTAGTTATCAGCCCCAGCATTTT. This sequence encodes CASSQQASYQPQHF.

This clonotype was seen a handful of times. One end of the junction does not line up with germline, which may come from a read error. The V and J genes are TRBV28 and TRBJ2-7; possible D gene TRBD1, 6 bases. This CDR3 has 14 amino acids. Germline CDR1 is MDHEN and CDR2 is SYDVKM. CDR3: CASSLSGTNYEQYF. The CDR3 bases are TGTGCCAGCAGCTTATCCGGGACAAACTACGAGCAGTACTTC.

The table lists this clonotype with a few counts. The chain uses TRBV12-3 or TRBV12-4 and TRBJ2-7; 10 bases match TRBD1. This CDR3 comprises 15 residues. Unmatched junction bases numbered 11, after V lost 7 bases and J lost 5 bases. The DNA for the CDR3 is TGTGCCAGCACCCGGGACAGGGGAGTCCGGGACGAGCAGTACTTC. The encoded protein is CASTRDRGVRDEQYF.

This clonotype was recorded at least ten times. For the CDR3, the DNA is TGCAGTGCTAGAGAGAGCGGGGGGGCTTACAATGAGCAGTTCTTC. Its translation: CSARESGGAYNEQFF. This chain connects TRBV20-1 to TRBJ2-1; the match to TRBD2 covers 10 bases. Looked up from germline, CDR1 is DFQATT and CDR2 is SNEGSKA (reference sequence). V shed 0 bases and J 4 bases; nucleotides not matched to a gene: 3. The CDR3 runs to 15 residues.

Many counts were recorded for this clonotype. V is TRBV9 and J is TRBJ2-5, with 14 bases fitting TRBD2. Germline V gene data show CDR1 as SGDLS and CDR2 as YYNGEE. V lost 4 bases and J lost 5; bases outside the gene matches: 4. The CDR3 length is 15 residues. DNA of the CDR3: TGTGCCAGCAGCAGAGGGACTAGCGGGGGTGAGACCCAGTACTTC. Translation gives CASSRGTSGGETQYF.

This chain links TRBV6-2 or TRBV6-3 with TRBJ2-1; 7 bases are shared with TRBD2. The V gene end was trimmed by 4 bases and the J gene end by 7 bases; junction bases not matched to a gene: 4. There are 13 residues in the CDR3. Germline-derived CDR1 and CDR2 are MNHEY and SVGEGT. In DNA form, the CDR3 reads TGTGCCAGCAGTTCGACTAGCAGAAATGAGCAGTTCTTC. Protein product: CASSSTSRNEQFF.

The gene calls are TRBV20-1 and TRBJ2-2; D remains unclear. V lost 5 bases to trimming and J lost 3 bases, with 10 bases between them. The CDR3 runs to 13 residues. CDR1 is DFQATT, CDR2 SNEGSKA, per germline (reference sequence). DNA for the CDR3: TGCAGTGCTCCCGATTCGGACACCGGGGAGCTGTTTTTT. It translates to CSAPDSDTGELFF.

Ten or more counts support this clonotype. The CDR3 sequence: CSVPSGNEQFF. The CDR3 DNA is TGCAGTGTTCCTAGTGGAAATGAGCAGTTCTTC. The gene calls are TRBV20-1 and TRBJ2-1; D is ambiguous. The V gene's germline CDR1 is DFQATT and CDR2 SNEGSKA (reference sequence). V dropped 7 bases and J dropped 7 bases, with 11 bases sitting between them. This CDR3 spans 11 amino acids.

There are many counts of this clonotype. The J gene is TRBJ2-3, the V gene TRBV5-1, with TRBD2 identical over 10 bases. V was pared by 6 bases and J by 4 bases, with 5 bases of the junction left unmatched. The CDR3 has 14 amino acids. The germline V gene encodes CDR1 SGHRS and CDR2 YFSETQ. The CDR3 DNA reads TGCGCCAGCAAGCGAGCGGGGGGGCCAGATACGCAGTATTTT. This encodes CASKRAGGPDTQYF. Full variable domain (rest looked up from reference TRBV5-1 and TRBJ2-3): KAGVTQTPRYLIKTRGQQVTLSCSPISGHRSVSWYQQTPGQGLQFLFEYFSETQRNKGNFPGRFSGRQFSNSRSEMNVSTLELGDSALYLCASKRAGGPDTQYFGPGTRLTVL.

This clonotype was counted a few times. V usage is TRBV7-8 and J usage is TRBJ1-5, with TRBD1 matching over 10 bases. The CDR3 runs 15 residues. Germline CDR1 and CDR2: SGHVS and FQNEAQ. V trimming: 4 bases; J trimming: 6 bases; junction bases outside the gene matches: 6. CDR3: CASSSPGQGIQPQHF. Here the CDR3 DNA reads TGTGCCAGCAGCTCTCCGGGACAGGGGATTCAGCCCCAGCATTTT.

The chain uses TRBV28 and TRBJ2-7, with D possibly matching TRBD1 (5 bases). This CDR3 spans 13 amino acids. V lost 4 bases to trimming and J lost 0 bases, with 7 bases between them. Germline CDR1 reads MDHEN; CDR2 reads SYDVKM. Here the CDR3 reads CASSSGISYEQYF. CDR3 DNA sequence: TGTGCCAGCAGTTCAGGGATCTCCTACGAGCAGTACTTC.

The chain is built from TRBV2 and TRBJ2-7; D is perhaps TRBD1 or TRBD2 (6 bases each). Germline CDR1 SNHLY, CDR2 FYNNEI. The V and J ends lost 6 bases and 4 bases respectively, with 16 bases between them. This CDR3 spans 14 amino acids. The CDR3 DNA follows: TGTGCCAGCAGGGCGAGGGGGGAGGCTTACGAGCAGTACTTC. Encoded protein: CASRARGEAYEQYF.

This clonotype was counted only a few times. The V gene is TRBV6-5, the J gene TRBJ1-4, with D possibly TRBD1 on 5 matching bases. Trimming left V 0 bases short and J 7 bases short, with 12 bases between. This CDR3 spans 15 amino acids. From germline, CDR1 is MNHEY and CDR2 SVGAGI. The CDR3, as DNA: TGTGCCAGCAGTTACTCTGCAGGGCGGGGTGAAAAACTGTTTTTT. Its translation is CASSYSAGRGEKLFF.

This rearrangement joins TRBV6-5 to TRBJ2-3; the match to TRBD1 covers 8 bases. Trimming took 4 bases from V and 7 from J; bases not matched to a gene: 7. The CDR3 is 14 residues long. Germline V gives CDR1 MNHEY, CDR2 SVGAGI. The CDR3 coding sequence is TGTGCCAGCAGTTCCCAGGGGGCTCTATATACGCAGTATTTT. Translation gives CASSSQGALYTQYF.

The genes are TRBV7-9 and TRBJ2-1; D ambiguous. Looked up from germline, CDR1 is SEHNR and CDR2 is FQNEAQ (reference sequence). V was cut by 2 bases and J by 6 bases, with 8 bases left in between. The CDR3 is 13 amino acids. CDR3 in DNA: TGTGCCAGCAGCTTAAACCGCCCCAATGAGCAGTTCTTC. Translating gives CASSLNRPNEQFF.

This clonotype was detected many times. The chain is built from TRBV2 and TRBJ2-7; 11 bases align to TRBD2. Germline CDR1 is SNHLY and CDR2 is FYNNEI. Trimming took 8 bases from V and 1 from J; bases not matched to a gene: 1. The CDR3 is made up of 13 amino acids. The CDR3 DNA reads TGTGCCAGCCGGACTAGCGGGTCCTACGAGCAGTACTTC. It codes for CASRTSGSYEQYF.

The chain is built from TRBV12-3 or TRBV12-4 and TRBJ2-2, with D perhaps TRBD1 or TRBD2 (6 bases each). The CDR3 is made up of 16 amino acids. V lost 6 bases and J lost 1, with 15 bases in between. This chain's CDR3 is CASSVGGTRNTGELFF. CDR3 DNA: TGTGCCAGCAGCGTAGGCGGGACACGGAACACCGGGGAGCTGTTTTTT.

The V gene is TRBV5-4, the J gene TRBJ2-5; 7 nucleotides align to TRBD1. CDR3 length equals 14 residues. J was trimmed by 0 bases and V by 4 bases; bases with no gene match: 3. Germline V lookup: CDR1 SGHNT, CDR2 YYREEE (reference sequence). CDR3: CASSPGQNQETQYF. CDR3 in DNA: TGTGCCAGCAGCCCGGGACAGAACCAAGAGACCCAGTACTTC.

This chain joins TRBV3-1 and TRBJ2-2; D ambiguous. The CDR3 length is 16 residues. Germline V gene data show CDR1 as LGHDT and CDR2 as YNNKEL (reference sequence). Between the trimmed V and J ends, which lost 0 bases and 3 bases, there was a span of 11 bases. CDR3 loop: CASSQEKGTYTGELFF. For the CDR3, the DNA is TGTGCCAGCAGCCAAGAAAAGGGAACATACACCGGGGAGCTGTTTTTT.

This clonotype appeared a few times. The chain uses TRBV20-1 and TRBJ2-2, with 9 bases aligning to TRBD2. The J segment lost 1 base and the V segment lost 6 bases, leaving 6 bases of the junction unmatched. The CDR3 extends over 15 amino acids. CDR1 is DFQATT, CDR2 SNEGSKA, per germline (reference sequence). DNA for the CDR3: TGCAGTGCAAATCGACTAGCGGAGAACACCGGGGAGCTGTTTTTT. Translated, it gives CSANRLAENTGELFF.